This is a list of T cell receptor beta chains from one sample in a study of OX40 agonist ivuxolimab in advanced cancers. The data were produced by immunoSEQ multiplex PCR, yet TCRdb's version contains in-frame clones alone and is incomplete. The table has about 68,000 clones, under 90% seen once. This sample comprised CD4+ or CD8+ T cells sorted from blood, obtained in a trial of the OX40 agonist ivuxolimab. The receptors shown here come from an adult with an advanced solid tumor such as melanoma, head and neck, liver or kidney cancer. Each CDR3 is given with its conserved first and last residue. Fields, in order: V gene, J gene, clone size, D gene, CDR3 DNA, CDR3 protein. A D gene is named only where the DNA matches it firmly. For some rows the clone size is stated as once, few or many, or as a class when expanded; others skip it.

>TRBV4-3|TRBJ1-1|-|-
TGCGCCAGCAGCCCTGTTGAGAACACTGAAGCTTTCTTT
CASSPVENTEAFF
>TRBV6-5|TRBJ1-2|once|-
TGTGCCAGCAGCCGAACGGATATGGCAGCCTATGGCTACACCTTC
CASSRTDMAAYGYTF
>TRBV6-5|TRBJ1-1|-|-
TGTGCCAGCAGTTACTGGTCGGGGTTGAACACTGAAGCTTTCTTT
CASSYWSGLNTEAFF
>TRBV7-9|TRBJ2-3|-|TRBD1
TGTGCCAGCAGATCAGCGACCGGGACAGGGACAGATACGCAGTATTTT
CASRSATGTGTDTQYF
>TRBV7-2|TRBJ2-7|once|TRBD1
TGTGCCAGCAGCTTCCGGGACAGAGCCGCCTACGAGCAGTACTTC
CASSFRDRAAYEQYF
>TRBV25-1|TRBJ2-4|-|TRBD1
TGTGCCAGCAGTGAAGGACAGGGGATAGGTCGTGACATTCAGTACTTC
CASSEGQGIGRDIQYF
>TRBV5-1|TRBJ1-5|-|-
TGCGCCAGCAGTCCGGAGGGGTGGCTCAGTCGGCCCCAGCATTTT
CASSPEGWLSRPQHF
>TRBV4-3|TRBJ2-3|-|-
TGCGCCAGCAGCCAGGATTCTCTGACAGATACGCAGTATTTT
CASSQDSLTDTQYF
>TRBV5-1|TRBJ1-2|-|-
TGCGCCAGCAGCTTGGAGAGCCCTAACTATGGCTACACCTTC
CASSLESPNYGYTF
>TRBV4-1|TRBJ2-3|-|TRBD2
TGCGCCAGCAGCTTTAGGACTAGCGGGGGCCTTGAGTGGCATACGCAGTATTTT
CASSFRTSGGLEWHTQYF
>TRBV27|TRBJ2-3|-|-
TGTGCCAGCAGGGCAGGGGGCACAGATACGCAGTATTTT
CASRAGGTDTQYF
>TRBV5-1|TRBJ2-2|-|TRBD2
TGCGCCAGCAGCCCCCTGAGCGGGGGGGATGGCGGGGAGCTGTTTTTT
CASSPLSGGDGGELFF
>TRBV9|TRBJ2-3|-|-
TGTGCCAGCAGCAGGGGATCCATAAGCACAGATACGCAGTATTTT
CASSRGSISTDTQYF
>TRBV4-3|TRBJ1-3|-|-
TGCGCCAGCAGCCAAGGACCAGCAATCTCTGGAAACACCATATATTTT
CASSQGPAISGNTIYF
>TRBV29-1|TRBJ1-2|-|-
TGCAGCGTTGTCCCGGGGGACTATGGCTACACCTTC
CSVVPGDYGYTF
>TRBV5-1|TRBJ1-1|-|TRBD1
TGCGCCAGCAGCTCCGGACAGGGCAACACTGAAGCTTTCTTT
CASSSGQGNTEAFF
>TRBV9|TRBJ2-5|once|TRBD2
TGTGCCAGCAGCTGGGGAGGGGTGGCCCAAGAGACCCAGTACTTC
CASSWGGVAQETQYF
>TRBV5-1|TRBJ2-1|-|-
TGCGCCAGCAGCTCGGGTAGCGGTGAGCAGTTCTTC
CASSSGSGEQFF
>TRBV10-2|TRBJ2-3|-|-
TGCGCCAGCAGTGAGTCCCCAGATACGCAGTATTTT
CASSESPDTQYF